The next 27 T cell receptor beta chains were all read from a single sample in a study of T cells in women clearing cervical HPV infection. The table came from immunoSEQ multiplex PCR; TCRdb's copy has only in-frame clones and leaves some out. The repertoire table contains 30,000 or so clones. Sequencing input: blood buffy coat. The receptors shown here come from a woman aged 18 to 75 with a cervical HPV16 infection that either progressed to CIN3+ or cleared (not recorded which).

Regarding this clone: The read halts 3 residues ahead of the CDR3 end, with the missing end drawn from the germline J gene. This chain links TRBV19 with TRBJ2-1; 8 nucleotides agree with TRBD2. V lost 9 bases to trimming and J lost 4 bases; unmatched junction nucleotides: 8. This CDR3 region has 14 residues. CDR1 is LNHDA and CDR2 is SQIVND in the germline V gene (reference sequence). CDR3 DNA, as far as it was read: TGTGCCAGCGGACTAGCAAATTGGTACAATGAG. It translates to CASGLANWYNE. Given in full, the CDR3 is CASGLANWYNEQFF.

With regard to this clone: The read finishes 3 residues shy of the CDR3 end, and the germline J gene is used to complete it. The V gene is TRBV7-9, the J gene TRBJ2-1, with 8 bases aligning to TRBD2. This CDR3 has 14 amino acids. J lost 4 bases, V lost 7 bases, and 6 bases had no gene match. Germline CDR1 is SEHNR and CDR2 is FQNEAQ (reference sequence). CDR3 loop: CASTAAGVYNEQFF. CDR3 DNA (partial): TGTGCCAGCACCGCAGCGGGAGTATACAATGAG.

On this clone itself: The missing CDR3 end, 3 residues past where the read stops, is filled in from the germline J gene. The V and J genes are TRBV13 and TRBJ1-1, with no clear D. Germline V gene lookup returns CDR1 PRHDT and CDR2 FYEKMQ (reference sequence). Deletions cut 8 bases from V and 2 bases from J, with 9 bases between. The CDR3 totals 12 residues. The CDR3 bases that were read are TGTGCCAGCGTGCGTGTTAACACTGAA. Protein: CASVRVNTE. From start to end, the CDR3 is CASVRVNTEAFF.

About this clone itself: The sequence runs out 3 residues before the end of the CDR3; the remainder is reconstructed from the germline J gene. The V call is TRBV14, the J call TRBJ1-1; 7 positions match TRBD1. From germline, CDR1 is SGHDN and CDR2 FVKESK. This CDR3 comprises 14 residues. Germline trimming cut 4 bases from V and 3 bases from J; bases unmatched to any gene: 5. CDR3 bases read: TGTGCCAGCAGCCCCCTTGACAGGGACACTGAA. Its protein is CASSPLDRDTE. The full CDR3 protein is CASSPLDRDTEAFF. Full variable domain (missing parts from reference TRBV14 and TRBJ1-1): EAGVTQFPSHSVIEKGQTVTLRCDPISGHDNLYWYRRVMGKEIKFLLHFVKESKQDESGMPNNRFLAERTGGTYSTLKVQPAELEDSGVYFCASSPLDRDTEAFFGQGTRLTVV.

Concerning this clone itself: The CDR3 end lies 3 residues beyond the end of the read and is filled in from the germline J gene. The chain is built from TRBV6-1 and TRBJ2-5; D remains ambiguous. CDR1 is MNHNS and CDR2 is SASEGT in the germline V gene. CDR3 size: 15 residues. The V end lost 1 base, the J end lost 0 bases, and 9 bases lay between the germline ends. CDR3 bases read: TGTGCCAGCAGTGAAGATGGCCACCACCAAGAGACC. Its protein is CASSEDGHHQET. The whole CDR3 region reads CASSEDGHHQETQYF.

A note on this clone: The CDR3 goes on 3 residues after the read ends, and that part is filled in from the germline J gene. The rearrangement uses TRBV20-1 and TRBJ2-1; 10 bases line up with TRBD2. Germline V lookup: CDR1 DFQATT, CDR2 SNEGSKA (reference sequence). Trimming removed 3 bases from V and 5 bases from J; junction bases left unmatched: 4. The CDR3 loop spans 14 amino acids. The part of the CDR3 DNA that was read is TGCAGTGCTAGTGTAGCGGGAGGACACAATGAG. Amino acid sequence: CSASVAGGHNE. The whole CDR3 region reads CSASVAGGHNEQFF.

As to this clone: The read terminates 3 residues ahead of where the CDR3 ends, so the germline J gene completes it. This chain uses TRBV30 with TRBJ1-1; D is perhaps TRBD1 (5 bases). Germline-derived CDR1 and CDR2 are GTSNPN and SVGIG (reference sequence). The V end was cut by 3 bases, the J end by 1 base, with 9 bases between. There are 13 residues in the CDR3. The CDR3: CAWSLTGNTEAFF. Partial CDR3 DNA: TGTGCCTGGAGCCTTACAGGGAACACTGAA.

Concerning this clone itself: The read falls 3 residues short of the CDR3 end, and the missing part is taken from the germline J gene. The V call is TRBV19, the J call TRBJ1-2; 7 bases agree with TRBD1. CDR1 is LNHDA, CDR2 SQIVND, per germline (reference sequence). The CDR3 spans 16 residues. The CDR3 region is CASSILKGARLYDYTF. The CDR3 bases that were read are TGTGCCAGTAGTATCCTTAAGGGGGCTCGCCTCTACGAC.

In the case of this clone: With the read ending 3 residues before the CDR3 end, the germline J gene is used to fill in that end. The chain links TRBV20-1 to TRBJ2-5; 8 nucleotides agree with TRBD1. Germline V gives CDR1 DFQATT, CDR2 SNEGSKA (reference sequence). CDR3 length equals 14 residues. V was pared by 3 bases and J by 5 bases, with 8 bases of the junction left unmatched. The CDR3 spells CSASGTGGRETQYF. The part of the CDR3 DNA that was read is TGCAGTGCTAGTGGTACAGGGGGAAGGGAGACC.

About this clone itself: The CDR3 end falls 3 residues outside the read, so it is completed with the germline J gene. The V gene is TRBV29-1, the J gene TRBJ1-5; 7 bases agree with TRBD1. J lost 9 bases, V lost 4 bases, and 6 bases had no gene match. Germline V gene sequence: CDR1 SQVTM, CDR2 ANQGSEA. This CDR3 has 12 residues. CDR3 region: CSVGAGGSPQHF. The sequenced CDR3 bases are TGCAGCGTTGGGGCAGGGGGATCGCCC.

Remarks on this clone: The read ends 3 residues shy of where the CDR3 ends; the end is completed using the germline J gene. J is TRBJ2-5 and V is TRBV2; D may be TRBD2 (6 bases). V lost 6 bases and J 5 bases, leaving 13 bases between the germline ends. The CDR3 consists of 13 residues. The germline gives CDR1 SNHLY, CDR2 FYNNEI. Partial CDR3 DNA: TGTGCCAGCAGCGGGGAGGTGCGGGAGACC. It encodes CASSGEVRET. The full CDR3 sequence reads CASSGEVRETQYF.

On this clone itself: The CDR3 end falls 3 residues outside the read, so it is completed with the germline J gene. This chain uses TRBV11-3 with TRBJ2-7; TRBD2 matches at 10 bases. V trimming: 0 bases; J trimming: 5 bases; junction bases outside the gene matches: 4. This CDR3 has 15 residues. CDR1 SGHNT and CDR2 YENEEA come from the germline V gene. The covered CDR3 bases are TGTGCCAGCAGCTTAGATCGGGGACTAGCGAACGAG. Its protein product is CASSLDRGLANE. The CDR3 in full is CASSLDRGLANEQYF.

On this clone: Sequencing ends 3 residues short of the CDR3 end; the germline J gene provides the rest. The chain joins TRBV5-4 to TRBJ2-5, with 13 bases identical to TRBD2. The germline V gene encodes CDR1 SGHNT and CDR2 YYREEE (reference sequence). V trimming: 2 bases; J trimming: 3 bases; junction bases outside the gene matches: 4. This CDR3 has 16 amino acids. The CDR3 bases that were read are TGTGCCAGCAGCTTCCAACTAGCGGGAGGGAAAGAGACC. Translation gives CASSFQLAGGKET. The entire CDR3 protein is CASSFQLAGGKETQYF.

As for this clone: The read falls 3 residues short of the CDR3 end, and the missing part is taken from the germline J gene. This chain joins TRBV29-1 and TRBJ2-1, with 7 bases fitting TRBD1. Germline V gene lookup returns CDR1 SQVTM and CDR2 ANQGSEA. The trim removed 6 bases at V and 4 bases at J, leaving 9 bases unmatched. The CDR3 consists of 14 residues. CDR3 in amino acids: CSVGQLIEYNEQFF. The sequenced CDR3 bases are TGCAGCGTGGGACAGCTTATTGAATACAATGAG.

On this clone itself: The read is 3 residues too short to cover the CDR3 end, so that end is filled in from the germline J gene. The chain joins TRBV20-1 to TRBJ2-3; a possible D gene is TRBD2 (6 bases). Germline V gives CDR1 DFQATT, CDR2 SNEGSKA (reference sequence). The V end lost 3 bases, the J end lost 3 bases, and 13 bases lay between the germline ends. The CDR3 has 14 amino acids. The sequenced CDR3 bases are TGCAGTGCTAGCATACCGGGACTGACAGATACG. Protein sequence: CSASIPGLTDT. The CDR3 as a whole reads CSASIPGLTDTQYF.

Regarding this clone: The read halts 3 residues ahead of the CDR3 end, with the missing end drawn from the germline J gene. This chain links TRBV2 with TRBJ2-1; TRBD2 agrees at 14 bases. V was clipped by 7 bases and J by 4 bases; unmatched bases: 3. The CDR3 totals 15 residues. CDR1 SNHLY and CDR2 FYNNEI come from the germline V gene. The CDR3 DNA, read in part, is TGTGCCAGCAAGCGGACTAGCGGGGGGTACAATGAG. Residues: CASKRTSGGYNE. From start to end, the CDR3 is CASKRTSGGYNEQFF.

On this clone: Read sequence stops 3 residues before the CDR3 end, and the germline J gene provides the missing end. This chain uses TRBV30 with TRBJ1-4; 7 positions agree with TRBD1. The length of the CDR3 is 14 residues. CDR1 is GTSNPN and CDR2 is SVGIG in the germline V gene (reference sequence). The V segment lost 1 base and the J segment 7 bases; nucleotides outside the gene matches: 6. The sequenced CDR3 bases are TGTGCCTGGAGTGACACAGGGGCGGCTGAAAAA. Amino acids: CAWSDTGAAEK. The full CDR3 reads CAWSDTGAAEKLFF.

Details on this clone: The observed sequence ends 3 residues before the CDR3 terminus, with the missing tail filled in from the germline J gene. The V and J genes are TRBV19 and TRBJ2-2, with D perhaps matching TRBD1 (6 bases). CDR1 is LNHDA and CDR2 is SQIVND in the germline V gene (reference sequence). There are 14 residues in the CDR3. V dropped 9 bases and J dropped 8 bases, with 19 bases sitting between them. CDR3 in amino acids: CASRPGHGRGELFF. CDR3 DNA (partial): TGTGCCAGCCGACCGGGACACGGGCGGGGGGAG.

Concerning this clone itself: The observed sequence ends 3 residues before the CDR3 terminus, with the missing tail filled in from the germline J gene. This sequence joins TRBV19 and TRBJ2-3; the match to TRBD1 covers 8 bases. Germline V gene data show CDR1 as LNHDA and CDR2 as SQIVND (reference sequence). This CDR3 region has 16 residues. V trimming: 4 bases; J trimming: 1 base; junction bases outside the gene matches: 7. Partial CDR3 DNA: TGTGCCAGTAGTAACCAGGGGGCATTCGGCACAGATACG. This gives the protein CASSNQGAFGTDT. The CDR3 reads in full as CASSNQGAFGTDTQYF.

The chain's CDR3 is CAISESMDRGWTNYGYTF. Incomplete CDR3 DNA: TGTGCCATCAGTGAGTCGATGGACAGGGGGTGGACTAACTATGGC. V is TRBV10-3 and J is TRBJ1-2; TRBD1 matches at 10 bases. The read halts 3 residues ahead of the CDR3 end, with the missing end drawn from the germline J gene. Germline V gene data show CDR1 as ENHRY and CDR2 as SYGVKD. The CDR3 contains 18 residues. V lost 0 bases and J lost 0; bases outside the gene matches: 7.

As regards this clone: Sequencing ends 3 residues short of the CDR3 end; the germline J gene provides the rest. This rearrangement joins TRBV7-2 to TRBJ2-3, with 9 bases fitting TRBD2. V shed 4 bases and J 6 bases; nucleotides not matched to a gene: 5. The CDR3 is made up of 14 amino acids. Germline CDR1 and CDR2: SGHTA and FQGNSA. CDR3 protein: CASSWREGPDTQYF. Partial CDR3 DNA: TGTGCCAGCAGCTGGCGGGAGGGCCCTGATACG.

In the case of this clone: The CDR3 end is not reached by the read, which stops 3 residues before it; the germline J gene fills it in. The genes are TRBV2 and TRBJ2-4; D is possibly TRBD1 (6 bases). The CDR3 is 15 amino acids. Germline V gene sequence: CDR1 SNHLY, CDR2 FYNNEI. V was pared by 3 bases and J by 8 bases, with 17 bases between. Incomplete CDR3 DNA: TGTGCCAGCAGTGATCCGGGACACGTTGCCGACATT. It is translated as CASSDPGHVADI. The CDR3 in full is CASSDPGHVADIQYF.

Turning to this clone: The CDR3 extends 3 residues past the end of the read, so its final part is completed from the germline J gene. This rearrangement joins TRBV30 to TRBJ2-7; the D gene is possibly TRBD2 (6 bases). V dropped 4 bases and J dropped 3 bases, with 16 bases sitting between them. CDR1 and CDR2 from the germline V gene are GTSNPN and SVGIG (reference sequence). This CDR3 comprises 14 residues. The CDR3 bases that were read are TGTGCCTGGAAGATAGCGGAGGGGAACTACGAG. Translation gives CAWKIAEGNYE. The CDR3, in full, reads CAWKIAEGNYEQYF.

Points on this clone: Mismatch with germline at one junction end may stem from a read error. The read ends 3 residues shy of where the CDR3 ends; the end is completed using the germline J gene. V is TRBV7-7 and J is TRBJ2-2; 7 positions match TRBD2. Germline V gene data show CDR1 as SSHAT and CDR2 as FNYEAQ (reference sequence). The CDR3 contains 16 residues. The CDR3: CASSSVTSASTGELFF. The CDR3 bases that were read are TGTGCTAGCAGCTCTGTCACTAGCGCTAGCACCGGGGAG.

This chain's CDR3 is CASRTPRSGANVLFF. The CDR3 DNA, read in part, is TGTGCCAGCAGGACCCCGCGGTCTGGGGCCAACGTG. The chain links TRBV6-2 or TRBV6-3 to TRBJ2-2; a possible D gene is TRBD1 (5 bases). Sequencing ends 3 residues short of the CDR3 end; the germline J gene provides the rest. The length of the CDR3 is 15 residues. Germline CDR1 MNHEY, CDR2 SVGEGT.

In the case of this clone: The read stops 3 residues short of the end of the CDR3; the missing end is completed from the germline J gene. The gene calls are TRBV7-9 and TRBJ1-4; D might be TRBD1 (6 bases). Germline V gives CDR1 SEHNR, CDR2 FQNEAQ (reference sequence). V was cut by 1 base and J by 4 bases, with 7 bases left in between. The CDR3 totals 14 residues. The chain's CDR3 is CASSLGTDNEKLFF. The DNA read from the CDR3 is TGTGCCAGCAGCTTAGGGACAGATAATGAAAAA.

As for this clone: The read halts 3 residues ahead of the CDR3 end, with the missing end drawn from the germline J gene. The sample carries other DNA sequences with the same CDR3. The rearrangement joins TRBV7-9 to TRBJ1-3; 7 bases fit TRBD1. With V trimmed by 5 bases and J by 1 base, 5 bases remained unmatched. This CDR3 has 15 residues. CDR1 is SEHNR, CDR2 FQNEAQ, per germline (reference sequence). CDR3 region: CASSPRQGSGNTIYF. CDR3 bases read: TGTGCCAGCAGCCCTAGACAGGGATCTGGAAACACC.